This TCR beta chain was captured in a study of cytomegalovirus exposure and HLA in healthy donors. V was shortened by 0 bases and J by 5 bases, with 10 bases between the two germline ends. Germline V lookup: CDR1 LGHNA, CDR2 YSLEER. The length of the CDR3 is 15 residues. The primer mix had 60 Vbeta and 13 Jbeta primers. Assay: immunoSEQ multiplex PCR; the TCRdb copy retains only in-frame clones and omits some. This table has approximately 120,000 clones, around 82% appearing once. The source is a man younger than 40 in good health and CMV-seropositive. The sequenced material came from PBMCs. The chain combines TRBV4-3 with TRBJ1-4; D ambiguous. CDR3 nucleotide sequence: TGCGCCAGCAGCCAAGACCGAGCAGGAAATGAAAAACTGTTTTTT. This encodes CASSQDRAGNEKLFF.